This T cell receptor (beta chain) was captured by sequencing in a study of T cell responses to AZD1222 COVID-19 vaccine. Study as a whole: Pooling was applied to second doses at about 4 or about 12 weeks. The study's findings and limits: Only 6 or 7 individuals given AZD1222 were seropositive at baseline. The donor group comprised mostly white British people and more females; the analysis possibly underestimated clonal diversity. Receipt of two AZD1222 doses was followed by a rise in Spike-specific TCR breadth and depth.

V lost 1 base to trimming and J lost 6 bases; unmatched junction nucleotides: 7. This CDR3 has 15 residues. Germline V gene sequence: CDR1 SGHTA, CDR2 FQGTGA. Note on this clone: Antigen specificity is unknown.

Some clones are missing from TCRdb's copy, which holds only in-frame ones; the method was immunoSEQ multiplex PCR. The sample records around 70,000 clones, about 85% being singletons. The chain joins TRBV7-3 to TRBJ2-3; 7 bases map to TRBD2. The receptor was derived from an adult in good health. The specimen was peripheral blood, collected on day 0 of AZD1222 vaccination. CDR3 DNA sequence: TGTGCCAGCAGCTTAATGTCGGCGGGGGTGGATACGCAGTATTTT. It encodes CASSLMSAGVDTQYF.